This record covers a single T cell receptor beta chain. This sample was included in a study of shared clonotypes between healthy human individuals. CDR1 SGHTA and CDR2 FQGTGA come from the germline V gene. The CDR3 is made up of 17 amino acids. Trimming cost V 3 bases and J 1 base, with 16 bases left between them. The method was immunoSEQ multiplex PCR; TCRdb's version includes in-frame clones alone and lacks a portion of them. The sample lists about 520,000 clones; around 73% were seen once. The gene calls are TRBV7-3 and TRBJ2-1; D is possibly TRBD1 (6 bases). Sequencing was performed on PBMCs. The origin of this receptor is a woman in her forties in good health. Some clones in this sample may be carry-over from other donors' samples. This CDR3 reads CASSFTPVGASYNEQFF. The CDR3 DNA follows: TGTGCCAGCAGCTTTACGCCTGTGGGGGCGTCCTACAATGAGCAGTTCTTC. Using reference TRBV7-3 and TRBJ2-1 for the parts outside the CDR3, the full variable domain is GAGVSQTPSNKVTEKGKYVELRCDPISGHTALYWYRQSLGQGPEFLIYFQGTGAADDSGLPNDRFFAVRPEGSVSTLKIQRTERGDSAVYLCASSFTPVGASYNEQFFGPGTRLTVL.